The 26 T cell receptor beta chains listed next were all sequenced from one sample in a study of blood T cell repertoires in COVID-19. Clones were sequenced by immunoSEQ multiplex PCR, and TCRdb holds only the in-frame ones, with some missing. The profile covers more than 250,000 clones, with roughly 90% appearing a single time and approximately 18% taken by the ten largest. The sample was PBMCs or T cells enriched from blood (not recorded which). These receptors all come from a woman under 40 who had recovered from COVID-19.

With respect to this clone: One end of the junction varies from germline; a read error may be responsible. This chain connects TRBV28 to TRBJ2-5; TRBD2 is a possible D gene (6 bases). The CDR3 covers 13 residues. CDR1 and CDR2 from the germline V gene are MDHEN and SYDVKM. DNA for the CDR3: TGTGCCAGCAGTTTACCCGGGACTGAGAGCCAGTACTTC. Its translation: CASSLPGTESQYF.

The chain uses TRBV7-9 and TRBJ1-3; 7 positions match TRBD1. V was pared by 5 bases and J by 0 bases, with 4 bases of the junction left unmatched. CDR3 size: 15 residues. In germline, CDR1 is SEHNR, CDR2 FQNEAQ (reference sequence). CDR3 DNA: TGTGCCAGCAGCGCGGACAGGAACTCTGGAAACACCATATATTTT. It translates to CASSADRNSGNTIYF.

CDR3 protein: CASSPASTGELFF. The CDR3 DNA is TGTGCCAGCAGCCCAGCGAGCACCGGGGAGCTGTTTTTT. This sequence joins TRBV2 and TRBJ2-2; D unresolved. Trimming took off 6 bases at V and 4 bases at J, with 9 bases between the two ends. Looked up from germline, CDR1 is SNHLY and CDR2 is FYNNEI. The CDR3 runs 13 residues.

The CDR3 DNA sequence: TGTGCCAGCAGTGAAAGCAGCGGGGGGGCCCGGGAGCAGTTCTTC. The encoded protein is CASSESSGGAREQFF. The genes are TRBV6-4 and TRBJ2-1; TRBD2 matches at 10 bases. The CDR3 is 15 amino acids. Germline V gene lookup returns CDR1 MRHNA and CDR2 SNTAGT. V was pared by 3 bases and J by 10 bases, with 9 bases of the junction left unmatched.

This chain uses TRBV9 with TRBJ2-1; 10 bases agree with TRBD2. CDR1 SGDLS and CDR2 YYNGEE come from the germline V gene. The CDR3 spans 19 residues. J gave up 1 base and V 0 bases, and 10 bases lay outside the gene matches. CDR3 nucleotides: TGTGCCAGCAGCGTAGGGGCTAGCGGGAGTCGGGCGTCCTACAATGAGCAGTTCTTC. The encoded protein is CASSVGASGSRASYNEQFF.

The chain recombines TRBV28 with TRBJ2-7, with D perhaps matching TRBD2 (6 bases). The germline CDR1 and CDR2 sequences are MDHEN and SYDVKM. V lost 5 bases and J lost 3, with 17 bases in between. CDR3 size: 15 residues. CDR3 in amino acids: CASSNRGGLDYEQYF. As DNA, the CDR3 is TGTGCCAGCAGTAACCGCGGAGGGCTGGACTACGAGCAGTACTTC.

Notes on this clone: A read error may account for a junction end that differs from germline. This chain joins TRBV7-7 and TRBJ2-1; 14 bases match TRBD2. Germline V lookup: CDR1 SSHAT, CDR2 FNYEAQ (reference sequence). The CDR3 extends over 16 amino acids. CDR3 DNA sequence: TGTGCTAGCAGCTCGGGACTAGCGGGGGCCGCAACTGAGCAGTTCTTC. Its translation: CASSSGLAGAATEQFF.

The chain is built from TRBV7-2 and TRBJ2-7; D gene ambiguous. Germline lookup yields CDR1 SGHTA and CDR2 FQGNSA. The V end was cut by 4 bases, the J end by 6 bases, with 13 bases between. CDR3 length: 13 residues. CDR3 sequence: CASSSTFLREQYF. The CDR3 DNA follows: TGTGCCAGCAGCTCTACGTTTTTACGCGAGCAGTACTTC. Drawing the rest from reference TRBV7-2 and TRBJ2-7, the complete variable domain is GAGVSQSPSNKVTEKGKDVELRCDPISGHTALYWYRQSLGQGLEFLIYFQGNSAPDKSGLPSDRFSAERTGGSVSTLTIQRTQQEDSAVYLCASSSTFLREQYFGPGTRLTVT.

The chain employs TRBV7-9 and TRBJ2-7, with D perhaps TRBD2 (5 bases). The CDR3 totals 12 residues. CDR1 is SEHNR, CDR2 FQNEAQ, per germline (reference sequence). V gave up 4 bases and J gave up 5 bases, with 9 bases separating them. Written as DNA, the CDR3 is TGTGCCAGCAGCTCCACTAGAGACGAGCAGTACTTC. This encodes CASSSTRDEQYF. The variable domain in full, completed from reference TRBV7-9 and TRBJ2-7, reads DTGVSQNPRHKITKRGQNVTFRCDPISEHNRLYWYRQTLGQGPEFLTYFQNEAQLEKSRLLSDRFSAERPKGSFSTLEIQRTEQGDSAMYLCASSSTRDEQYFGPGTRLTVT.

This chain joins TRBV24-1 and TRBJ2-5; 7 positions match TRBD2. This CDR3 region has 14 residues. Germline CDR1 reads KGHDR; CDR2 reads SFDVKD. J was trimmed by 1 base and V by 3 bases; bases with no gene match: 1. CDR3 in DNA: TGTGCCACCAGTGATGCGGGGGTCCAAGAGACCCAGTACTTC. This gives the protein CATSDAGVQETQYF.

This CDR3 is CATERGQGLGNTEAFF. The DNA of the CDR3 is TGTGCCACGGAAAGGGGACAGGGATTAGGGAACACTGAAGCTTTCTTT. The V and J genes are TRBV15 and TRBJ1-1; 9 bases are shared with TRBD1. Germline loops: CDR1 LNHNV, CDR2 YYDKDF (reference sequence). The J segment lost 1 base and the V segment lost 9 bases, leaving 12 bases of the junction unmatched. This CDR3 spans 16 amino acids.

This rearrangement joins TRBV6-5 to TRBJ1-1, with 9 bases matching TRBD1. The CDR3 extends over 15 amino acids. Trimming removed 6 bases from V and 1 base from J; junction bases left unmatched: 6. Germline CDR1 reads MNHEY; CDR2 reads SVGAGI. The CDR3, as DNA: TGTGCCAGCAGCCGGACAGGGGTCTGGAACACTGAAGCTTTCTTT. The encoded protein is CASSRTGVWNTEAFF.

The chain couples TRBV6-5 to TRBJ1-1, with D uncertain. Germline lookup yields CDR1 MNHEY and CDR2 SVGAGI. The CDR3 consists of 13 residues. V was trimmed by 10 bases and J by 1 base, leaving 13 bases between them. The CDR3 reads CATSMAGNTEAFF. The CDR3 DNA is TGTGCCACGAGTATGGCGGGGAACACTGAAGCTTTCTTT.

The V gene is TRBV7-8, the J gene TRBJ2-5; 10 positions agree with TRBD1. Trimming at V came to 6 bases and at J to 5 bases, leaving 9 bases not matched to a gene. The CDR3 spans 15 residues. The V gene's germline CDR1 is SGHVS and CDR2 FQNEAQ. The CDR3 loop is CASRTRQGAFETQYF. The DNA for the CDR3 is TGTGCCAGCAGGACAAGACAGGGGGCTTTTGAGACCCAGTACTTC.

The V and J genes are TRBV28 and TRBJ2-1, with TRBD2 matching over 7 bases. CDR3 length: 15 amino acids. Germline V gives CDR1 MDHEN, CDR2 SYDVKM. Losses at the gene ends were 2 bases for V and 6 bases for J; bases not matched to a gene: 7. The CDR3 reads CASSLPLGLSNEQFF. The CDR3 region has the DNA TGTGCCAGCAGTTTACCCCTGGGACTATCCAATGAGCAGTTCTTC.

The gene calls are TRBV12-3 or TRBV12-4 and TRBJ2-3, with TRBD1 as a possible D gene (5 bases). The CDR3 covers 13 residues. Trimming cost V 2 bases and J 6 bases, with 9 bases left between them. As DNA, the CDR3 is TGTGCCAGCAGTTTAATAGGGGCCGATACGCAGTATTTT. It yields the protein CASSLIGADTQYF.

Concerning this clone itself: The limits of the CDR3 on the DNA are not certain, so only TCRdb's listed CDR3 is given. The chain couples TRBV12-2 to TRBJ1-2; the DNA was not used to check the table's D call, TRBD1. TRBV12-2 is given as a pseudogene. The CDR3 has 18 residues if both end residues are counted. The CDR3 loop is CASRLGRWGQGTHYGYTF.

The chain is built from TRBV18 and TRBJ2-4; possible D gene TRBD1, 7 bases. The CDR3 runs 14 residues. Germline CDR1 KGHSH, CDR2 LQKENI. V was trimmed by 5 bases and J by 3 bases, leaving 11 bases between them. The CDR3 region has the DNA TGTGCCAGCTCATCCCAGGGGGGCAAAAACATTCAGTACTTC. Its protein is CASSSQGGKNIQYF.

CDR3 DNA: TGTGCCAGCTCGAGGGAGCCTGGAAACACCATATATTTT. Its protein product is CASSREPGNTIYF. The chain combines TRBV6-4 with TRBJ1-3; no clear D gene. V lost 8 bases and J 2 bases, leaving 10 bases between the germline ends. The CDR3 loop spans 13 amino acids. From germline, CDR1 is MRHNA and CDR2 SNTAGT.

This chain connects TRBV7-8 to TRBJ1-3; D not resolved. V lost 4 bases, J lost 5 bases, and 24 bases lay in between. Germline CDR1 and CDR2: SGHVS and FQNEAQ. The CDR3 spans 18 residues. In DNA form, the CDR3 reads TGTGCCAGCAGCTCACCGAGGGCCGCTCTGCCGGGGAGAAACACCATATATTTT. It encodes CASSSPRAALPGRNTIYF.

This clone was detected a few times. The chain couples TRBV6-6 to TRBJ1-1; tentatively, D is TRBD1 (5 bases). The CDR3 contains 11 residues. Germline V gene data show CDR1 as MNHNY and CDR2 as SVGAGI (reference sequence). V was cut by 7 bases and J by 9 bases, with 12 bases left in between. The CDR3: CASTMTVQAFF. The CDR3 bases are TGTGCCAGCACCATGACAGTACAAGCTTTCTTT.

A single count supports this clone. The CDR3 region is CASRSTGSTEAFF. The CDR3, as DNA: TGTGCCAGTAGAAGTACAGGGAGTACTGAAGCTTTCTTT. The genes are TRBV19 and TRBJ1-1; D may be TRBD1 (6 bases). The germline V gene encodes CDR1 LNHDA and CDR2 SQIVND (reference sequence). The V gene lost 6 bases and the J gene lost 5 bases, with 13 bases spanning the gap. CDR3 length equals 13 residues.

This chain joins TRBV5-4 and TRBJ2-5; D might be TRBD1 (6 bases). V gave up 4 bases and J gave up 3 bases, with 10 bases separating them. Germline CDR1 SGHNT, CDR2 YYREEE (reference sequence). The CDR3 loop spans 13 amino acids. The CDR3 reads CASSRTEEETQYF. The CDR3 DNA follows: TGTGCCAGCAGCCGGACAGAGGAAGAGACCCAGTACTTC.

This chain joins TRBV9 and TRBJ1-4; D uncertain. Germline V gene sequence: CDR1 SGDLS, CDR2 YYNGEE. CDR3 size: 14 residues. Trimming cost V 3 bases and J 4 bases, with 10 bases left between them. DNA for the CDR3: TGTGCCAGCAGCGAACAGTCACTTAATGAAAAACTGTTTTTT. Its protein product is CASSEQSLNEKLFF.

V usage is TRBV9 and J usage is TRBJ2-1, with a possible D match to TRBD2 (5 bases). Trimming took off 3 bases at V and 1 base at J, with 14 bases between the two ends. This CDR3 contains 16 residues. CDR1 SGDLS and CDR2 YYNGEE come from the germline V gene. CDR3 region: CASSDELAPSYNEQFF. The CDR3 DNA reads as TGTGCCAGCAGCGACGAGCTAGCCCCTTCCTACAATGAGCAGTTCTTC.

This clone came up once. V usage is TRBV5-6 and J usage is TRBJ1-2; a weak D match, TRBD1 (6 bases). CDR1 and CDR2 from the germline V gene are SGHDT and YYEEEE. The ends were cut back, 2 bases at V and 2 bases at J, with 13 bases in the middle. This CDR3 contains 15 residues. The CDR3 DNA follows: TGTGCCAGCAGCTTCATCGACGGACAGAACTATGGCTACACCTTC. Translating it yields CASSFIDGQNYGYTF.